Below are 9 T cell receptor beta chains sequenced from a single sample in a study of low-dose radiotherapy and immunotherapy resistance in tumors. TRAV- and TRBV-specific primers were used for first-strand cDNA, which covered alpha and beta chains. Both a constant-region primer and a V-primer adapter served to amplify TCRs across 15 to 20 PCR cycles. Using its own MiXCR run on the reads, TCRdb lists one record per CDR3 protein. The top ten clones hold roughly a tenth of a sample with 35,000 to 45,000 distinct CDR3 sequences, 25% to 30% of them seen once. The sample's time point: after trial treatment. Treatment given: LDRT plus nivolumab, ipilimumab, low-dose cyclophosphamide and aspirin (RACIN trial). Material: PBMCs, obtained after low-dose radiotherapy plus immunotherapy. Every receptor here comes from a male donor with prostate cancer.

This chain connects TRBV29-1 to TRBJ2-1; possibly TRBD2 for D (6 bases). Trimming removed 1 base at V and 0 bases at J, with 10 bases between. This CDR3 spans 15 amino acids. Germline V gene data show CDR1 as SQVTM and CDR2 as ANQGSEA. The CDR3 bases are TGCAGCGTTGAAGGGGACGGGAGCTCCTACAATGAGCAGTTCTTC. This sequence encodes CSVEGDGSSYNEQFF.

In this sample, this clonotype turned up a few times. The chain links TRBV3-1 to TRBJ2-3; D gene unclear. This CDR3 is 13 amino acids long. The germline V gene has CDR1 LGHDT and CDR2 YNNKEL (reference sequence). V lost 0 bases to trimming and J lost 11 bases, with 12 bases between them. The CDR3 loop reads CASSQERSRGQYF. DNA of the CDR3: TGTGCCAGCAGCCAAGAGCGGTCTCGAGGGCAGTATTTT.

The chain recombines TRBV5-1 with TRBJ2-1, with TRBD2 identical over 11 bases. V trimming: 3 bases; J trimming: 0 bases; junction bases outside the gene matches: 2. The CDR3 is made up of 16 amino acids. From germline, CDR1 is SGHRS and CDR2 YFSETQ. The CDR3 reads CASSSGTSGSYNEQFF. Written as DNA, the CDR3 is TGCGCCAGCAGCTCAGGGACTAGCGGCTCCTACAATGAGCAGTTCTTC. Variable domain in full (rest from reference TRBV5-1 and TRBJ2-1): KAGVTQTPRYLIKTRGQQVTLSCSPISGHRSVSWYQQTPGQGLQFLFEYFSETQRNKGNFPGRFSGRQFSNSRSEMNVSTLELGDSALYLCASSSGTSGSYNEQFFGPGTRLTVL.

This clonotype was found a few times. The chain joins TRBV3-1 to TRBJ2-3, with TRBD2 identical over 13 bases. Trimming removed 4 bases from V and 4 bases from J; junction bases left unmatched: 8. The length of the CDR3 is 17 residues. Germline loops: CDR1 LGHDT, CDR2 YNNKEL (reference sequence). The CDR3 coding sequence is TGTGCCAGCAGCCCTACTAGCGGGGGGGCCGGTGCAGATACGCAGTATTTT. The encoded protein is CASSPTSGGAGADTQYF.

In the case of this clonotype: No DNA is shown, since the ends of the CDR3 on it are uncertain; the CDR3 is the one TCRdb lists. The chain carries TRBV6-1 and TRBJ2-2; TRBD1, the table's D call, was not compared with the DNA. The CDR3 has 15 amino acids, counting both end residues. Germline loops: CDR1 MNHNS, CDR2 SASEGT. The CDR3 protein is CASSAGQDTGELFFF.

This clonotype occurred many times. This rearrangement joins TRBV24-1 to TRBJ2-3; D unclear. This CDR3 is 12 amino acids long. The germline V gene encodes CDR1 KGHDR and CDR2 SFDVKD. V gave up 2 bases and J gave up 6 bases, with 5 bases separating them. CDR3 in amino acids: CATSDYTDTQYF. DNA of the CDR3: TGTGCCACCAGTGATTATACGGATACGCAGTATTTT.

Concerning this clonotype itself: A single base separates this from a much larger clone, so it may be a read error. Here the CDR3 reads CASSDDRGWEQFF. Here the CDR3 DNA reads TGTGCCAGCAGTGACGACAGGGGTTGGGAGCAGTTCTTC. The chain employs TRBV25-1 and TRBJ2-1, with 8 bases aligning to TRBD1. The CDR3 totals 13 residues. V lost 3 bases and J lost 10; bases outside the gene matches: 5. Germline CDR1 and CDR2: MGHDK and SYGVNS.

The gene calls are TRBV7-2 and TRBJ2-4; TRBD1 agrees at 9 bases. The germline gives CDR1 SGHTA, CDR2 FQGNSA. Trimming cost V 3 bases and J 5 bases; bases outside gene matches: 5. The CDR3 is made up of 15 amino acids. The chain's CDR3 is CASSLTGGIQNIQYF. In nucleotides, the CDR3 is TGTGCCAGCAGCTTGACAGGGGGGATTCAAAACATTCAGTACTTC.

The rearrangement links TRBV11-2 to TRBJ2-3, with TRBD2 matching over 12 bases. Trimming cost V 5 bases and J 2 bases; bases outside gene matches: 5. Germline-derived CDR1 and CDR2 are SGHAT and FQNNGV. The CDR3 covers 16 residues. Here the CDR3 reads CASSRRTSGVTDTQYF. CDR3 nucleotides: TGTGCCAGCAGCCGAAGGACTAGCGGGGTCACAGATACGCAGTATTTT.